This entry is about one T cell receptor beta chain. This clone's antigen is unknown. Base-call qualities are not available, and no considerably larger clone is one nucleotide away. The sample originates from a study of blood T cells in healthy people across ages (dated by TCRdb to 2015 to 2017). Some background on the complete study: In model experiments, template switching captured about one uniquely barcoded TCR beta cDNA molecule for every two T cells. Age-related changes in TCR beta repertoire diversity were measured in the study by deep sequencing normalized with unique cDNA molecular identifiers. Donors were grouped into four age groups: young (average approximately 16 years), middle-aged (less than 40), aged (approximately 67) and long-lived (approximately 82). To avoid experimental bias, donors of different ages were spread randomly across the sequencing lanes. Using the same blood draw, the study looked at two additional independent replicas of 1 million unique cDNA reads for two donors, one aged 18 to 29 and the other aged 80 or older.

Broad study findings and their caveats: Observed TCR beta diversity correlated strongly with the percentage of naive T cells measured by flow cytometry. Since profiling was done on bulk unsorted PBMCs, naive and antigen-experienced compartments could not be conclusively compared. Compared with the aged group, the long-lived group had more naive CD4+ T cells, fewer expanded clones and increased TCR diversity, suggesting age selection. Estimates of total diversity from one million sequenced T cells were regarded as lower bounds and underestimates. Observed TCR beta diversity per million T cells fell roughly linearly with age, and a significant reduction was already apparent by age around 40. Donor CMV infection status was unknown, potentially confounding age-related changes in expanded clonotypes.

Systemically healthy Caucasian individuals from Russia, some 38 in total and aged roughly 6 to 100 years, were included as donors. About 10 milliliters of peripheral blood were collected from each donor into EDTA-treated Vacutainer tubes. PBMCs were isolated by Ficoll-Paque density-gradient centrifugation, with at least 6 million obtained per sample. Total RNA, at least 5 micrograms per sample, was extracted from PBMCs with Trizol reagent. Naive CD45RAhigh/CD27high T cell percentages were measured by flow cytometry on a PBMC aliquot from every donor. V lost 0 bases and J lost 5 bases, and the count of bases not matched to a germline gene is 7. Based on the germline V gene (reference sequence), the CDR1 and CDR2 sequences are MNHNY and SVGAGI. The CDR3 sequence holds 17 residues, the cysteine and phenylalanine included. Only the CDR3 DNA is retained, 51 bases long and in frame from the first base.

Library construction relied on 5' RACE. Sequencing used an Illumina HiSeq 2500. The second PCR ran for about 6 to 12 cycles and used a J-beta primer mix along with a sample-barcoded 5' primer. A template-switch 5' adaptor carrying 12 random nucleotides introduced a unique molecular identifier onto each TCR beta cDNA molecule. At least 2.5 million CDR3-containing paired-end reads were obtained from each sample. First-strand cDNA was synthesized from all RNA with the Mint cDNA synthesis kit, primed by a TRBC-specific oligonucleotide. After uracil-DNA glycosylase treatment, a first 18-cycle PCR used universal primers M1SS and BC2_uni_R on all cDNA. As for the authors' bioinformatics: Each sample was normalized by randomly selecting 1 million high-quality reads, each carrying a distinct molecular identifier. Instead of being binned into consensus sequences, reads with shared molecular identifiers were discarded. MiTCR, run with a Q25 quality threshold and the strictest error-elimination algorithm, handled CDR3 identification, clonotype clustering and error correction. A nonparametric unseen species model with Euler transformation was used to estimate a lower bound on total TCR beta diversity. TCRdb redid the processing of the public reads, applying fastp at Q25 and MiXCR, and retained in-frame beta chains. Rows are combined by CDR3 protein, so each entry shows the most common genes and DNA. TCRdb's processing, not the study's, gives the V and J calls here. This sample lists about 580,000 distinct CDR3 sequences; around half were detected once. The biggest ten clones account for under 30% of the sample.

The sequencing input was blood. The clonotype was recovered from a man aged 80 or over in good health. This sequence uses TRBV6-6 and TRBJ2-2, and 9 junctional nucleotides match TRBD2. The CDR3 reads CASSYSFAGGGTGELFF. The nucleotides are TGTGCCAGCAGTTACTCGTTCGCGGGAGGGGGGACCGGGGAGCTGTTTTTT.